What follows is one TCR beta chain and its context. This clone was counted a few times. No cognate antigen has been identified for it. The record has no base qualities; no much larger clone is one base away. This sample is drawn from a study of blood T cell repertoires in COVID-19 (dated by TCRdb to 2020 to 2021). Regarding the study in general: Collaborator samples came from the United States, Italy and Spain and covered acute and convalescent phases of COVID-19. The material from the prospective study consisted of cDNA or gDNA derived from T cells, B-cell-depleted T cells, or PBMCs. Deeply sampled blood TCRbeta repertoires from subjects exposed to, actively infected with, or recovered from COVID-19 were included in the dataset. The repertoires were released in a freely available public database meant as a resource for research on the immune response to SARS-CoV-2. The samples were drawn from two sources: the first 160 participants of the ongoing ImmuneRACE study, and 1,000 to 1,500 subjects contributed by 6 global collaborators. The sample metadata nearly always contained a de-identified subject ID, COVID-19 status, age in years and sex. Where HLA class I and class II types were available, the types were taken from metadata supplied by the sample provider, not from assay-based typing.

Enrolling through a virtual design, the prospective study's participants ranged in age from roughly 18 to 100 years and lived across about two dozen United States geographic areas. In the prospective study, participants were assigned to cohorts based on the clinical history participants reported in a screening survey and a study questionnaire. Exposed participants were defined as having been in contact with someone with a PCR-confirmed or clinician-diagnosed COVID-19 case within 2 weeks of study entry. In the prospective study, whole blood, serum and a nasopharyngeal or oropharyngeal swab were collected from each participant by mobile phlebotomists. Prospective study participants could optionally give additional blood draws and questionnaires over an approximately two-month period. Prospective study blood samples were shipped either frozen or at room temperature before DNA extraction. TCRbeta CDR3 regions were amplified from genomic DNA using the immunoSEQ Assay, a bias-controlled multiplex PCR. The study's own analysis went as follows. Within the assay, amplification of reference gene primers was used to estimate how many nucleated cells each sample contained. Sequence reads were collapsed and filtered to measure the absolute abundance of every unique TCRbeta CDR3 rearrangement. For each sample, productive Simpson clonality was calculated by taking the square root of Simpson's diversity index across productive rearrangements. TCRdb retrieved this table from immuneACCESS and kept in-frame rearrangements only. Not all clones are present; in checked studies, unresolved V genes account for under half, and no reason is known for the remainder. The V and J calls and clone size are taken from that table; D and trimming were inferred from the DNA. The sample data list 150,000 to 200,000 clones, and around 80% of these were observed just once. 5.2% of the sample is taken by the ten largest.

The paper as a whole reports these results and caveats: How much clinical and demographic metadata was included differed by source and by participant, and the metadata was provided uncurated.

Trimming at the junction amounts to 0 bases on V and 0 bases on J, and the germline ends lie 12 bases apart. The germline V gene (reference sequence) sets CDR1 to MNHEY and CDR2 to SMNVEV. The CDR3, cysteine through phenylalanine, is 18 amino acids long. This entry keeps only the CDR3 DNA: 54 bases, framed from base 1. The source is a man in his 70s who had been exposed to COVID-19. Material: PBMCs or T cells enriched from blood (not recorded which). The rearrangement joined TRBV27 to TRBJ1-6, with the D gene call left open. The encoded CDR3 is CASSLSPSPDSYNSPLHF. In nucleotide form, the sequence is TGTGCCAGCAGTTTATCGCCCTCCCCAGACTCCTATAATTCACCCCTCCACTTT.